This entry concerns a single T cell receptor (beta chain). As yet, its antigen is unknown. The data were taken from a study of T cells after yellow fever vaccination. This CDR3 has 17 residues. With V trimmed by 2 bases and J by 2 bases, 6 bases remained unmatched. From germline, CDR1 is LGHNA and CDR2 YNFKEQ. A universal primer site and UMIs were added as TCR cDNA was made by 5'RACE template switching. MiXCR was run by TCRdb on the 5' RACE reads, yielding one entry per CDR3 protein. The table lists hundreds of thousands of distinct CDR3 sequences, approximately 10% of them singletons. Study-level results: The bulk population could contribute abundant contaminating clonotypes to FACS-sorted repertoires. CD4 and CD8 compartments shared a small share of clonotypes.

This clonotype was obtained from a man aged 18-30 years who received the YFV17D yellow fever vaccine. The sample in question was PBMCs, obtained on the day of the first yellow fever vaccination. V gene TRBV4-2 combines with J gene TRBJ2-5; TRBD2 matches 12 bases. This chain's CDR3 is CASSQWTSGVEQETQYF. CDR3 sequence (DNA): TGTGCCAGCAGCCAATGGACTAGCGGGGTGGAACAAGAGACCCAGTACTTC.